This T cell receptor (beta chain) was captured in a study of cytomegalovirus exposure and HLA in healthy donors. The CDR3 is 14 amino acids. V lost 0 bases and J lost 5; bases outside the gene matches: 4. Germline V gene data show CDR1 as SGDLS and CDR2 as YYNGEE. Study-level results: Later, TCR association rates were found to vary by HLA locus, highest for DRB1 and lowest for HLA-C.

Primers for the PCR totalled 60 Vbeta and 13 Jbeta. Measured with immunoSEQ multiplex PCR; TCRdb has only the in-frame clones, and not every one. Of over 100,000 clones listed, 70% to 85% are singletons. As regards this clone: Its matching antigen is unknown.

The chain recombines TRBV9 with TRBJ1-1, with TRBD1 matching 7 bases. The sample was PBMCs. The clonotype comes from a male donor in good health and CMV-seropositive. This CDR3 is CASSVVWTGTEAFF. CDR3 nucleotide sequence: TGTGCCAGCAGCGTAGTATGGACAGGAACTGAAGCTTTCTTT.